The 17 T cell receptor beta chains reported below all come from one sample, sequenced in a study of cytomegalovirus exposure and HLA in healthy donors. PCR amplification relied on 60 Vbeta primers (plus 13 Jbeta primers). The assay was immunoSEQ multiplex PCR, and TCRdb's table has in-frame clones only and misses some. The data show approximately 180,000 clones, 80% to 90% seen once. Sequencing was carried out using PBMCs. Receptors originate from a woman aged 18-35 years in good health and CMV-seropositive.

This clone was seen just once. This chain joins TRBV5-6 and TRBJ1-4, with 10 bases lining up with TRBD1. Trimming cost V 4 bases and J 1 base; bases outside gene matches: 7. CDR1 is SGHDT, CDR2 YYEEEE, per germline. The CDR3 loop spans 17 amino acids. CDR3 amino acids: CASSLPGQGQTNEKLFF. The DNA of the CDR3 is TGTGCCAGCAGCCTCCCGGGACAGGGGCAAACTAATGAAAAACTGTTTTTT.

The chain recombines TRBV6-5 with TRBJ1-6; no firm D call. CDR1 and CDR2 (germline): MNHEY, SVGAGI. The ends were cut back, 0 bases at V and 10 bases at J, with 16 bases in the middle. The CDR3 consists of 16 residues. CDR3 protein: CASSYSAGLGGSPLHF. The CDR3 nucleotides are TGTGCCAGCAGTTACTCGGCCGGCTTAGGCGGGTCACCCCTCCACTTT.

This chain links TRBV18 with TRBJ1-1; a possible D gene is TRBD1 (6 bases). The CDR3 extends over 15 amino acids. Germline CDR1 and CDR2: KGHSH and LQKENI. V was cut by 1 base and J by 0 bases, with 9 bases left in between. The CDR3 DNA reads TGTGCCAGCTCACCACTCCAGGGGATGAACACTGAAGCTTTCTTT. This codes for CASSPLQGMNTEAFF.

CDR3 nucleotides: TGTGCCAGCAGCCCCTCGACAGGGGGCTATTCCGGGGAGCTGTTTTTT. It specifies CASSPSTGGYSGELFF. The V gene is TRBV13, the J gene TRBJ2-2, with 10 positions matching TRBD1. Germline V gene sequence: CDR1 PRHDT, CDR2 FYEKMQ (reference sequence). Trimming took 5 bases from V and 6 from J; bases not matched to a gene: 9. The CDR3 spans 16 residues.

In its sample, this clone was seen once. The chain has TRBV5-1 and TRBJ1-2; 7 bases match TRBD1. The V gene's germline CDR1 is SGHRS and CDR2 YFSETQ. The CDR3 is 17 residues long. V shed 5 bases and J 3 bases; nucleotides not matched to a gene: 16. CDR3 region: CASSWTLGKGADYGYTF. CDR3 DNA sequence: TGCGCCAGCAGTTGGACCCTGGGGAAGGGGGCAGACTATGGCTACACCTTC.

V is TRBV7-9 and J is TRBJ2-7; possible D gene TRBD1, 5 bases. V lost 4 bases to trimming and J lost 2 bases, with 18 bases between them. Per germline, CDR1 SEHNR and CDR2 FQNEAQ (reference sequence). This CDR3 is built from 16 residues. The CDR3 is CASSSVRLQGTYEQYF. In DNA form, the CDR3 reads TGTGCCAGCAGCTCTGTCCGCTTGCAGGGAACCTACGAGCAGTACTTC.

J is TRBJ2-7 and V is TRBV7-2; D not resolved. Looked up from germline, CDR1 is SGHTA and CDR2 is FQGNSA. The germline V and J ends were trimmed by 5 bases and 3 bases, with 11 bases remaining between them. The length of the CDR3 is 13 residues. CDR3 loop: CASSPTPIYEQYF. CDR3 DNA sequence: TGTGCCAGCAGCCCGACACCTATCTACGAGCAGTACTTC.

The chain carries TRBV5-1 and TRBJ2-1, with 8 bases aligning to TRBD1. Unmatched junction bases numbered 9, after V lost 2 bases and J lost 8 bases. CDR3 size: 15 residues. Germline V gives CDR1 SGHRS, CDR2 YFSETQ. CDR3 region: CASSLTGGSGDEQFF. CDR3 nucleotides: TGCGCCAGCAGCTTAACAGGGGGATCTGGGGATGAGCAGTTCTTC.

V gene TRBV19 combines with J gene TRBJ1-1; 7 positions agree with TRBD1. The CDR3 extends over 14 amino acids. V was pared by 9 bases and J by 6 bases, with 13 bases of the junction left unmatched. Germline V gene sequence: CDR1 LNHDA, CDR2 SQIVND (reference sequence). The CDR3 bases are TGTGCCAGCCTACGGGACAGCCTGTCTCCTGAAGCTTTCTTT. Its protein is CASLRDSLSPEAFF.

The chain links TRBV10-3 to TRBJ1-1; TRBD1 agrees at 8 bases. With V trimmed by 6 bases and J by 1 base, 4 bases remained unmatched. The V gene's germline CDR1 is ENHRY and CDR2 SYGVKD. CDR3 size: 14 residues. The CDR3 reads CAISSDRGNTEAFF. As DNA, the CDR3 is TGTGCCATCAGCAGTGACAGGGGGAACACTGAAGCTTTCTTT.

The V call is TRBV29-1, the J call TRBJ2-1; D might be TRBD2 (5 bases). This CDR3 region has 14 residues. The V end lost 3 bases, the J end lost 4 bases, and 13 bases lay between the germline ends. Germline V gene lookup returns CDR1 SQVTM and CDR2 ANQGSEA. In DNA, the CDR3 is TGCAGCGTTGATGAGGGAATCGGATACAATGAGCAGTTCTTC. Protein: CSVDEGIGYNEQFF.

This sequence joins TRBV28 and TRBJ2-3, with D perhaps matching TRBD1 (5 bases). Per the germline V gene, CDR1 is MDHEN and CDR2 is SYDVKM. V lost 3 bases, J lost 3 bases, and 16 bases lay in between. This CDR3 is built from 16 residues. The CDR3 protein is CASSLHKGLITDTQYF. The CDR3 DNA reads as TGTGCCAGCAGTTTGCATAAGGGGTTGATTACAGATACGCAGTATTTT.

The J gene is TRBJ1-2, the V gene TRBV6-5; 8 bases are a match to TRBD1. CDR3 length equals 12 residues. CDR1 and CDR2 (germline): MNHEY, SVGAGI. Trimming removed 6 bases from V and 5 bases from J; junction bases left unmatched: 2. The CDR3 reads CASRQGGYGYTF. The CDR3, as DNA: TGTGCCAGCAGACAGGGGGGGTATGGCTACACCTTC.

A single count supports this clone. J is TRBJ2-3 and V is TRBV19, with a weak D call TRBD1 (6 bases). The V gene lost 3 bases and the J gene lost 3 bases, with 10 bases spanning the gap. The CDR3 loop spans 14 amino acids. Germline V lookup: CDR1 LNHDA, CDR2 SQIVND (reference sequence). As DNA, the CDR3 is TGTGCCAGTAGTATTGTGGGGGCGACAGATACGCAGTATTTT. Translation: CASSIVGATDTQYF. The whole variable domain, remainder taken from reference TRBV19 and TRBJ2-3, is DGGITQSPKYLFRKEGQNVTLSCEQNLNHDAMYWYRQDPGQGLRLIYYSQIVNDFQKGDIAEGYSVSREKKESFPLTVTSAQKNPTAFYLCASSIVGATDTQYFGPGTRLTVL.

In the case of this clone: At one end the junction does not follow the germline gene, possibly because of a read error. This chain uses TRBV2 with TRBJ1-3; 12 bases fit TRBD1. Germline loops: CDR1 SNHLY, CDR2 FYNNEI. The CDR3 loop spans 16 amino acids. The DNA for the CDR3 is TGTGCCAGCAGCGAAGGGACAGGGGGCACTGGAAACACCATATATTTT. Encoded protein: CASSEGTGGTGNTIYF.

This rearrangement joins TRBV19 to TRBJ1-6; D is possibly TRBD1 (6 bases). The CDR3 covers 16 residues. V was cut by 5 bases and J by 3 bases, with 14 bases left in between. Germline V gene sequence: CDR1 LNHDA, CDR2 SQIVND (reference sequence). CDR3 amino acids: CASSSRDTYYNSPLHF. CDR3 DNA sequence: TGTGCCAGTAGTTCCCGGGACACTTACTATAATTCACCCCTCCACTTT.

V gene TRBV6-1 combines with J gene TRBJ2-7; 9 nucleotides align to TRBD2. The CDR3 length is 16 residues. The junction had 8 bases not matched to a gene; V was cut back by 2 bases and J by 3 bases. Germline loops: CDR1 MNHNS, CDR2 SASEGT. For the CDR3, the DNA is TGTGCCAGCAGTGAAAATAGCGGGGGCCCGTTCTACGAGCAGTACTTC. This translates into CASSENSGGPFYEQYF.